This TCR beta chain was identified during a study of T cells after yellow fever vaccination. Overall study results and limits: The appearance of a small share of clonotypes in both CD4 and CD8 compartments was observed. FACS-sorted repertoires could harbor abundant contaminating bulk-population clonotypes. Detected again after the booster were most primary-vaccination clones, at 96% CD4 and roughly 88% CD8.

The V end was cut by 4 bases, the J end by 4 bases, with 23 bases between. The CDR3 totals 18 residues. Germline CDR1 reads LGHDT; CDR2 reads YNNKEL (reference sequence). This clonotype was picked up many times. Its matching antigen is unknown. TCRdb independently ran MiXCR on the 5' RACE reads; one entry per CDR3 protein. The data hold some 350,000 distinct CDR3 sequences, with around 6.5% observed a single time. The sequence derives from a man aged 25 to 40 who received the YFV17D yellow fever vaccine. Sequencing was performed on PBMCs, taken 5 days after the yellow fever booster vaccination. The rearrangement joins TRBV3-1 to TRBJ2-1; D ambiguous. Here the CDR3 reads CASSLYSGSRLSYNEQFF. The CDR3 nucleotides read TGTGCCAGCAGCCTATATTCAGGTAGTCGCCTATCTTACAATGAGCAGTTCTTC.